This T cell receptor beta chain was obtained from a study of cytomegalovirus exposure and HLA in healthy donors. About the study: Roughly 180 million T cells yielded approximately 100 million unique TCR beta sequences, as an earlier analysis found.

Researchers ran the PCR with 60 Vbeta and 13 Jbeta primers. TCRdb's table, derived via immunoSEQ multiplex PCR, lists solely in-frame clones and lacks some. In the table there are about 180,000 clones, 72% of which are singletons. Turning to this clone: Its matching antigen is unknown.

Germline V gene lookup returns CDR1 MNHEY and CDR2 SVGAGI. V shed 5 bases and J shed 7 bases, with 17 bases lying between them. The CDR3 contains 14 residues. Healthy bone marrow donors made up the donor group. Study results and caveats: The study had only CMV serostatus as immune exposure information.

The source is a human donor in good health. The chain couples TRBV6-5 to TRBJ1-2, with TRBD1 as a possible D gene (6 bases). Sequenced material: PBMCs. This chain's CDR3 is CASSPPGGARGYTF. The CDR3 nucleotides read TGTGCCAGCAGTCCCCCGGGGGGGGCGCGTGGCTACACCTTC.